The 24 T cell receptor beta chains below were found in one sample sequenced in a study of cytotoxic CD8 clonotypes in ibrutinib-treated CLL. Sequencing used immunoSEQ multiplex PCR; TCRdb keeps in-frame clones, though not all of them. The top ten clones hold about 14% of a sample with tens of thousands of clones, roughly two thirds of them seen once. The material sequenced was PBMCs, taken after 12 months of ibrutinib treatment. Receptors originate from a human donor with chronic lymphocytic leukemia.

The V gene is TRBV28, the J gene TRBJ2-3; D possibly uses TRBD1 or TRBD2 (5 bases each). V lost 4 bases and J lost 14, with 19 bases in between. Germline lookup yields CDR1 MDHEN and CDR2 SYDVKM. CDR3 length: 13 amino acids. CDR3 protein: CASSSPQGVRRYF. The CDR3 nucleotides read TGTGCCAGCAGTTCACCGCAGGGAGTTCGTCGGTATTTT.

The chain is built from TRBV19 and TRBJ1-5, with a weak D call TRBD1 (5 bases). Germline V gene sequence: CDR1 LNHDA, CDR2 SQIVND (reference sequence). This CDR3 has 13 residues. V was cut by 7 bases and J by 1 base, with 8 bases left in between. CDR3 sequence: CASMRGSNQPQHF. CDR3 in DNA: TGTGCCAGTATGAGGGGAAGCAATCAGCCCCAGCATTTT.

The rearrangement joins TRBV6-1 to TRBJ2-5; tentative D call: TRBD2 (7 bases). V lost 1 base and J 2 bases, leaving 14 bases between the germline ends. This CDR3 contains 16 residues. Germline assignment: CDR1 MNHNS and CDR2 SASEGT. CDR3 DNA sequence: TGTGCCAGCAGTGAAGATCCAGCGGGACAACAAGAGACCCAGTACTTC. Translation: CASSEDPAGQQETQYF.

The chain employs TRBV27 and TRBJ1-2, with 7 bases lining up with TRBD1. The CDR3 has 15 amino acids. The V and J ends lost 11 bases and 6 bases, in that order; junction bases with no gene match: 18. Germline loops: CDR1 MNHEY, CDR2 SMNVEV (reference sequence). The CDR3 loop is CAGQATGPTFDGYTF. CDR3 nucleotides: TGTGCCGGCCAAGCGACAGGGCCCACGTTTGATGGCTACACCTTC.

The J gene is TRBJ2-5, the V gene TRBV7-3; 14 bases are a match to TRBD2. CDR1 and CDR2 from the germline V gene are SGHTA and FQGTGA. V shed 4 bases and J 4 bases; nucleotides not matched to a gene: 8. The CDR3 extends over 17 amino acids. The CDR3 spells CASSSTSGRAKPETQYF. The CDR3 bases are TGTGCCAGCAGCTCGACTAGCGGGAGGGCCAAACCAGAGACCCAGTACTTC. Full variable domain (missing parts from reference TRBV7-3 and TRBJ2-5): GAGVSQTPSNKVTEKGKYVELRCDPISGHTALYWYRQSLGQGPEFLIYFQGTGAADDSGLPNDRFFAVRPEGSVSTLKIQRTERGDSAVYLCASSSTSGRAKPETQYFGPGTRLLVL.

J is TRBJ1-2 and V is TRBV21-1; the D segment call TRBD1 is taken from the table without a DNA check. TRBV21-1 has pseudogene status. The CDR3 is 17 amino acids. The CDR3 DNA sequence: TGTGCCAGGAAAAGAGGAACAGGGGGCGATGTTGGCTATGGCTACACCTTC. It codes for CARKRGTGGDVGYGYTF.

The V call is TRBV11-2, the J call TRBJ2-3; D may be TRBD1 (5 bases). This CDR3 comprises 13 residues. The V end lost 5 bases, the J end lost 10 bases, and 16 bases lay between the germline ends. Germline V gene data show CDR1 as SGHAT and CDR2 as FQNNGV. The CDR3 here is CASSNLDIPAQYF. In DNA, the CDR3 is TGTGCCAGCAGCAATTTGGACATCCCGGCGCAGTATTTT.

This clone has a handful of counts. This chain joins TRBV27 and TRBJ1-4; possibly TRBD1 for D (6 bases). V lost 1 base, J lost 6 bases, and 12 bases lay in between. This CDR3 region has 15 residues. Germline CDR1 is MNHEY and CDR2 is SMNVEV (reference sequence). The CDR3 sequence is CASSLWGGGYEKLFF. CDR3 sequence (DNA): TGTGCCAGCAGTTTATGGGGAGGGGGATATGAAAAACTGTTTTTT.

The genes are TRBV6-5 and TRBJ2-7; D is ambiguous. Germline V gives CDR1 MNHEY, CDR2 SVGAGI. The CDR3 has 14 residues. Trimming stripped 0 bases from V and 1 base from J, with 7 bases between. Written as DNA, the CDR3 is TGTGCCAGCAGTTACTCCGCTAGTTCCTACGAGCAGTACTTC. This translates into CASSYSASSYEQYF.

This clone showed up just once. The chain employs TRBV5-4 and TRBJ1-2; D gene uncertain. CDR3 size: 15 residues. Trimming removed 0 bases at V and 1 base at J, with 10 bases between. The V gene's germline CDR1 is SGHNT and CDR2 YYREEE (reference sequence). The CDR3 sequence is CASSLAGGGNYGYTF. CDR3 in DNA: TGTGCCAGCAGCTTGGCAGGAGGTGGTAACTATGGCTACACCTTC.

The CDR3 coding sequence is TGTGCCAGTAGTAAGGCATTAGAAGCTTTCTTT. Translating it yields CASSKALEAFF. The J gene is TRBJ1-1, the V gene TRBV19; D gene unclear. The germline gives CDR1 LNHDA, CDR2 SQIVND (reference sequence). V dropped 4 bases and J dropped 8 bases, with 8 bases sitting between them. This CDR3 comprises 11 residues.

The chain uses TRBV15 and TRBJ2-5; D remains ambiguous. Germline V gives CDR1 LNHNV, CDR2 YYDKDF (reference sequence). The V end lost 1 base, the J end lost 2 bases, and 5 bases lay between the germline ends. This CDR3 contains 13 residues. The CDR3 loop is CATSRVPQETQYF. Here the CDR3 DNA reads TGTGCCACCAGCAGAGTCCCTCAAGAGACCCAGTACTTC.

This clone was found a few times. The DNA of the CDR3 is TGCAGCGTTGAAGTTCAGGGGTCGGGCAATCAGCCCCAGCATTTT. Amino acids: CSVEVQGSGNQPQHF. The rearrangement uses TRBV29-1 and TRBJ1-5; D perhaps matches TRBD1 (6 bases). The CDR3 covers 15 residues. V was pared by 1 base and J by 2 bases, with 12 bases between. The V gene's germline CDR1 is SQVTM and CDR2 ANQGSEA.

This rearrangement joins TRBV7-3 to TRBJ2-3; 8 positions match TRBD2. Germline V lookup: CDR1 SGHTA, CDR2 FQGTGA. After removal of 3 bases from V and 5 bases from J, the junction contained 7 bases not matched to a gene. The CDR3 contains 15 residues. This chain's CDR3 is CASSFSGGAKDTQYF. Written as DNA, the CDR3 is TGTGCCAGCAGCTTTTCCGGGGGGGCGAAAGATACGCAGTATTTT.

This rearrangement joins TRBV10-3 to TRBJ1-1, with D unclear. Trimming stripped 6 bases from V and 1 base from J, with 9 bases between. The CDR3 contains 13 residues. Germline V gene data show CDR1 as ENHRY and CDR2 as SYGVKD. This chain's CDR3 is CAISPGENTEAFF. The CDR3 DNA reads TGTGCCATCAGCCCCGGGGAGAACACTGAAGCTTTCTTT.

This clone has only a few counts. The V gene is TRBV19, the J gene TRBJ2-1; 12 positions match TRBD2. Germline V lookup: CDR1 LNHDA, CDR2 SQIVND (reference sequence). V was pared by 5 bases and J by 6 bases, with 8 bases of the junction left unmatched. The CDR3 is made up of 16 amino acids. This CDR3 is CASSFLLLAGGNEQFF. The CDR3 bases are TGTGCCAGTAGTTTCCTTTTACTAGCGGGAGGCAATGAGCAGTTCTTC.

This chain connects TRBV29-1 to TRBJ2-7; possibly TRBD1 for D (5 bases). The CDR3 is 11 amino acids. Per germline, CDR1 SQVTM and CDR2 ANQGSEA. V was clipped by 7 bases and J by 2 bases, with 9 bases between them. The CDR3 sequence: CSASGTYEQYF. Written as DNA, the CDR3 is TGCAGCGCTTCAGGGACCTACGAGCAGTACTTC.

The sample holds a few counts of this clone. The chain links TRBV4-2 to TRBJ2-2, with D unresolved. Germline V gene lookup returns CDR1 LGHNA and CDR2 YNFKEQ. The V end was cut by 1 base, the J end by 6 bases, with 3 bases between. The CDR3 length is 12 residues. The CDR3 DNA is TGTGCCAGCAGCCAAGTGTCCGGGGAGCTGTTTTTT. This encodes CASSQVSGELFF.

This chain uses TRBV19 with TRBJ1-5; 7 bases fit TRBD1. The germline CDR1 and CDR2 sequences are LNHDA and SQIVND (reference sequence). The J segment lost 9 bases and the V segment lost 9 bases, leaving 8 bases of the junction unmatched. This CDR3 comprises 12 residues. CDR3 nucleotides: TGTGCCAGCCGGACAGGACAGCGGCCCCAGCATTTT. Amino acid sequence: CASRTGQRPQHF.

This clone was seen just once. V is TRBV28 and J is TRBJ2-1; maybe TRBD2 (6 bases). The germline gives CDR1 MDHEN, CDR2 SYDVKM. The CDR3 is 17 amino acids. V lost 6 bases, J lost 0 bases, and 18 bases lay in between. CDR3 sequence reads: CASSIILAFSSYNEQFF. CDR3 DNA: TGTGCCAGCAGCATCATTCTAGCGTTTAGCTCCTACAATGAGCAGTTCTTC. The full variable domain, in which reference TRBV28 and TRBJ2-1 provide the parts outside the CDR3, is DVKVTQSSRYLVKRTGEKVFLECVQDMDHENMFWYRQDPGLGLRLIYFSYDVKMKEKGDIPEGYSVSREKKERFSLILESASTNQTSMYLCASSIILAFSSYNEQFFGPGTRLTVL.

The chain uses TRBV11-2 and TRBJ1-1; D ambiguous. Germline V gene lookup returns CDR1 SGHAT and CDR2 FQNNGV. The length of the CDR3 is 15 residues. Trimming removed 0 bases at V and 5 bases at J, with 13 bases between. CDR3 loop: CASSLDGVGSTEAFF. The CDR3 nucleotides read TGTGCCAGCAGCTTAGATGGGGTGGGATCAACTGAAGCTTTCTTT.

J is TRBJ1-2 and V is TRBV7-9; no clear D gene. The CDR3 is made up of 15 amino acids. CDR1 and CDR2 from the germline V gene are SEHNR and FQNEAQ (reference sequence). Between the trimmed V and J ends, which lost 3 bases and 4 bases, there was a span of 15 bases. CDR3 amino acids: CASSFLTEMFYGYTF. The CDR3 coding sequence is TGTGCCAGCAGCTTTTTAACAGAAATGTTCTATGGCTACACCTTC.

V gene TRBV28 combines with J gene TRBJ2-7; 7 bases agree with TRBD2. With 5 bases clipped from V and 9 bases from J, the junction kept 10 bases outside the gene matches. Germline-derived CDR1 and CDR2 are MDHEN and SYDVKM. The CDR3 runs 13 residues. The CDR3 protein is CASSTPAAGVQYF. CDR3 DNA sequence: TGTGCCAGCAGTACTCCCGCCGCGGGGGTGCAGTACTTC.

This clone came up a few times. The genes are TRBV27 and TRBJ2-4; the match to TRBD2 covers 8 bases. Trimming removed 2 bases from V and 0 bases from J; junction bases left unmatched: 9. CDR1 and CDR2 from the germline V gene are MNHEY and SMNVEV (reference sequence). The CDR3 length is 18 residues. DNA of the CDR3: TGTGCCAGCAGTTTACCCGAAGCGGGAGACTTAGCCAAAAACATTCAGTACTTC. It encodes CASSLPEAGDLAKNIQYF.